This TCR beta chain was documented in a study of Graves' ophthalmopathy and Graves' hyperthyroidism. V lost 10 bases and J lost 0, with 18 bases in between. Germline V gene data show CDR1 as MGHRA and CDR2 as YSYEKL. CDR3 length equals 15 residues. RNA transcripts served as template for amplifying TCR beta CDR3 sequences. RT-PCR was first run with HTBI primers, then multiplex PCR in a second round. TCRdb re-derived calls from the multiplex PCR reads in MiXCR, one entry per CDR3 protein. This sample has a few hundred thousand distinct CDR3 sequences; roughly a sixth occur once, and the top ten carry 2.4%. Clinical symptoms and serum thyroxine were used for diagnosis; TRAb, thyroid ultrasound and orbital computed tomography were also relied on.

The TCR was taken from an adult woman with stable Graves' hyperthyroidism. V usage is TRBV4-1 and J usage is TRBJ1-1; D is unresolved. Sequencing was carried out using peripheral blood. The CDR3 here is CAITREGVMNTEAFF. CDR3 nucleotides: TGCGCCATTACCCGGGAGGGAGTCATGAACACTGAAGCTTTCTTT.